These 18 T cell receptor beta chains came from one sample sequenced in a study of blood T cell repertoires in COVID-19. Sequencing was performed with immunoSEQ multiplex PCR; in TCRdb, only in-frame clones are kept and a portion is missing. The sample records around 150,000 clones, around nine tenths being singletons. Sequenced input: peripheral blood. Every receptor here comes from a man aged 45 to 65 with active or convalescent COVID-19.

The chain couples TRBV24-1 to TRBJ1-2; 7 bases are a match to TRBD1. Per germline, CDR1 KGHDR and CDR2 SFDVKD. J gave up 9 bases and V 4 bases, and 4 bases lay outside the gene matches. The CDR3 totals 12 residues. CDR3 sequence reads: CATSEGDSRYTF. The CDR3 nucleotides are TGTGCCACCAGTGAAGGGGACAGCCGCTACACCTTC.

The chain combines TRBV6-2 or TRBV6-3 with TRBJ1-2, with D possibly matching TRBD1 (5 bases). The CDR3 extends over 16 amino acids. Per germline, CDR1 MNHEY and CDR2 SVGEGT. The V gene lost 6 bases and the J gene lost 7 bases, with 24 bases spanning the gap. CDR3 nucleotide sequence: TGTGCCAGCAGCGGACTCGGGGGACGGCACTCAGGTGGCTACACCTTC. The encoded protein is CASSGLGGRHSGGYTF.

This chain links TRBV30 with TRBJ2-3; D is uncertain. Trimming pared 0 bases from V and 2 bases from J, leaving 12 bases between. The CDR3 totals 15 residues. CDR1 GTSNPN and CDR2 SVGIG come from the germline V gene (reference sequence). The CDR3 nucleotides are TGTGCCTGGAGTGTTGGCGGCCAGCCCACAGATACGCAGTATTTT. Its protein product is CAWSVGGQPTDTQYF. Based on the CDR3 plus reference TRBV30 and TRBJ2-3, the full variable domain is SQTIHQWPATLVQPVGSPLSLECTVEGTSNPNLYWYRQAAGRGLQLLFYSVGIGQISSEVPQNLSASRPQDRQFILSSKKLLLSDSGFYLCAWSVGGQPTDTQYFGPGTRLTVL.

The chain joins TRBV4-3 to TRBJ1-2, with 7 positions matching TRBD1. CDR1 and CDR2 from the germline V gene are LGHNA and YSLEER. The CDR3 has 13 residues. V was pared by 6 bases and J by 8 bases, with 9 bases of the junction left unmatched. CDR3 in DNA: TGCGCCAGCAGTCACGGACAGGCACGAGGCTACACCTTC. Translating gives CASSHGQARGYTF.

This chain uses TRBV5-4 with TRBJ2-1, with TRBD1 matching over 8 bases. The CDR3 has 15 residues. Trimming removed 3 bases from V and 7 bases from J; junction bases left unmatched: 9. Germline V gives CDR1 SGHNT, CDR2 YYREEE (reference sequence). CDR3 residues: CASSWHRQGANEQFF. The CDR3 nucleotides read TGTGCCAGCAGCTGGCATCGGCAGGGGGCAAATGAGCAGTTCTTC.

This clone was counted only a few times. The chain links TRBV9 to TRBJ1-2; 8 nucleotides match TRBD1. Germline trimming cut 2 bases from V and 3 bases from J; bases unmatched to any gene: 6. CDR3 length equals 15 residues. CDR1 and CDR2 from the germline V gene are SGDLS and YYNGEE. The CDR3 loop is CASSVGTGEYYGYTF. The CDR3 region has the DNA TGTGCCAGCAGCGTTGGGACAGGAGAGTACTATGGCTACACCTTC.

The rearrangement joins TRBV7-9 to TRBJ1-2; 7 positions agree with TRBD1. The ends lost 2 bases at V and 3 bases at J; junction bases unmatched: 3. Germline loops: CDR1 SEHNR, CDR2 FQNEAQ (reference sequence). The CDR3 contains 14 residues. CDR3 sequence (DNA): TGTGCCAGCAGCTTAAAGGGGGCCGACTATGGCTACACCTTC. Its translation is CASSLKGADYGYTF.

The gene calls are TRBV9 and TRBJ1-2, with D possibly being TRBD1 (5 bases). This CDR3 has 11 residues. V was clipped by 2 bases and J by 7 bases, with 6 bases between them. From germline, CDR1 is SGDLS and CDR2 YYNGEE. The CDR3 loop reads CASSVGGGYTF. CDR3 nucleotide sequence: TGTGCCAGCAGCGTGGGGGGTGGCTACACCTTC.

CDR3 DNA sequence: TGTGCCAGCAGTTTTGCCCAACCAGGGGGCGCGAGTAATTCACCCCTCCACTTT. Translation: CASSFAQPGGASNSPLHF. The rearrangement joins TRBV2 to TRBJ1-6; TRBD1 matches 8 bases. The V gene's germline CDR1 is SNHLY and CDR2 FYNNEI. CDR3 length: 18 residues. Unmatched junction bases numbered 15, after V lost 5 bases and J lost 6 bases.

This clone was found once. A junction boundary mismatches the germline segment, possibly from a read error. The V call is TRBV7-7, the J call TRBJ2-2; no reliable D call. There are 14 residues in the CDR3. In germline, CDR1 is SSHAT, CDR2 FNYEAQ (reference sequence). The CDR3 DNA is TGTGCTAGCAGCTTAAACAGTAACACCGGGGAGCTGTTTTTT. Translated, it gives CASSLNSNTGELFF.

The chain couples TRBV27 to TRBJ1-6; the match to TRBD1 covers 9 bases. The length of the CDR3 is 14 residues. The germline V gene has CDR1 MNHEY and CDR2 SMNVEV (reference sequence). Germline trimming cut 3 bases from V and 7 bases from J; bases unmatched to any gene: 1. In DNA form, the CDR3 reads TGTGCCAGCAGTTTCGGACAGGGGAATTCACCCCTCCACTTT. It is translated as CASSFGQGNSPLHF.

The rearrangement uses TRBV27 and TRBJ1-1; weak D call: TRBD1 (6 bases). V lost 6 bases and J 7 bases, leaving 15 bases between the germline ends. The germline V gene encodes CDR1 MNHEY and CDR2 SMNVEV (reference sequence). The CDR3 runs 13 residues. Written as DNA, the CDR3 is TGTGCCAGCAGCCCCCACAGGGCCTATGAAGCTTTCTTT. Amino acid sequence: CASSPHRAYEAFF.

V is TRBV29-1 and J is TRBJ2-2; a weak D match, TRBD1 (6 bases). Germline-derived CDR1 and CDR2 are SQVTM and ANQGSEA. V was shortened by 5 bases and J by 5 bases, with 12 bases between the two germline ends. The CDR3 has 13 amino acids. CDR3: CSVWGLKTGELFF. The CDR3 nucleotides read TGCAGCGTTTGGGGGCTGAAAACCGGGGAGCTGTTTTTT.

This chain connects TRBV4-1 to TRBJ2-1, with 8 positions matching TRBD2. Germline V gene data show CDR1 as MGHRA and CDR2 as YSYEKL. V dropped 3 bases and J dropped 5; count of bases not matched to a gene: 9. This CDR3 comprises 16 residues. CDR3: CASSHPQRGMNNEQFF. CDR3 DNA sequence: TGCGCCAGCAGCCATCCCCAGCGGGGGATGAACAATGAGCAGTTCTTC.

V is TRBV7-9 and J is TRBJ2-2, with TRBD1 as a possible D gene (5 bases). The germline CDR1 and CDR2 sequences are SEHNR and FQNEAQ (reference sequence). The CDR3 runs 13 residues. V shed 10 bases and J shed 6 bases, with 15 bases lying between them. CDR3 DNA: TGTGCCACCTTCCAGGGATGGGCCGGGGAGCTGTTTTTT. This sequence encodes CATFQGWAGELFF.

This sequence joins TRBV23-1 and TRBJ2-3, with TRBD2 identical over 12 bases. Being an ORF, TRBV23-1 has a function that is uncertain. The J segment lost 6 bases and the V segment lost 4 bases, leaving 14 bases of the junction unmatched. This CDR3 has 18 residues. CDR3 residues: CASSLPLTSGRVGDTQYF. CDR3 nucleotide sequence: TGCGCCAGCAGTCTCCCCCTGACTAGCGGGAGAGTGGGTGATACGCAGTATTTT.

The V gene is TRBV4-1, the J gene TRBJ2-1; 14 nucleotides match TRBD2. The CDR3 spans 17 residues. Per germline, CDR1 MGHRA and CDR2 YSYEKL. Germline trimming cut 4 bases from V and 4 bases from J; bases unmatched to any gene: 6. This chain's CDR3 is CASSLRLAGGGYNEQFF. The CDR3 DNA is TGCGCCAGCAGCCTCAGACTAGCGGGAGGGGGTTACAATGAGCAGTTCTTC.

The V gene is TRBV9, the J gene TRBJ1-1; maybe TRBD1 (5 bases). Trimming took 3 bases from V and 6 from J, leaving 12 bases between them. The CDR3 length is 13 residues. The germline V gene encodes CDR1 SGDLS and CDR2 YYNGEE. The CDR3 DNA is TGTGCCAGCAGCGAACGGGGGAGGTCTGAAGCTTTCTTT. Translation: CASSERGRSEAFF.